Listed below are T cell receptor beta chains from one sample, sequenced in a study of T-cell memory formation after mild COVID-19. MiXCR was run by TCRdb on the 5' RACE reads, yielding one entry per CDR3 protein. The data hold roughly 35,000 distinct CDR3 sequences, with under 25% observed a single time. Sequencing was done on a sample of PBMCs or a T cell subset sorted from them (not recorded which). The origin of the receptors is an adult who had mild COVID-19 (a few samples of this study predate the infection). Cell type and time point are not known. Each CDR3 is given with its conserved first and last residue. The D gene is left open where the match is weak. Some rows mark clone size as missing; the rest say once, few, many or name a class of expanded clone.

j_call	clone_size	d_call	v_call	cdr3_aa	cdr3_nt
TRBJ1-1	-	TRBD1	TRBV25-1	CASSSTGEARDTEAFF	TGTGCCAGCAGTTCTACAGGGGAGGCCCGGGACACTGAAGCTTTCTTT
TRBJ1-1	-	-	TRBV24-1	CATSDYRSQAFF	TGTGCCACCAGTGATTACAGGTCTCAAGCTTTCTTT
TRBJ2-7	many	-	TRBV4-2	CASSQVGTAGSYEQYF	TGTGCCAGCAGCCAAGTAGGGACTGCGGGCTCCTACGAGCAGTACTTC
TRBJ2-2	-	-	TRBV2	CASSILGSPLYIENTGELFF	TGTGCCAGCAGTATTCTAGGGAGCCCATTATACATAGAAAACACCGGGGAGCTGTTTTTT
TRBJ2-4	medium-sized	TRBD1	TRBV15	CATSSEKQGFLEYF	TGTGCCACCAGCAGTGAAAAACAGGGGTTCTTGGAGTACTTC
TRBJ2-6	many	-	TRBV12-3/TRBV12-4	CASNRGTGANVLTF	TGTGCCAGCAACCGAGGGACTGGGGCCAACGTCCTGACTTTC
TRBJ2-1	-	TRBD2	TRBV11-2	CASSLGPPGAGGLNEQFF	TGTGCCAGCAGCTTAGGTCCCCCCGGGGCGGGGGGCCTTAATGAGCAGTTCTTC
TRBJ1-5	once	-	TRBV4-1	CASSSGQHSNQPQHF	TGCGCCAGCAGCTCAGGACAGCATAGCAATCAGCCCCAGCATTTT
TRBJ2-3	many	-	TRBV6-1	CAGQRTTGIFTDTQYF	TGTGCCGGTCAACGTACCACAGGGATCTTCACAGATACGCAGTATTTT
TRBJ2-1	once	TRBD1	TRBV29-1	CSTVQGAQFF	TGCAGCACAGTCCAGGGGGCGCAGTTCTTC
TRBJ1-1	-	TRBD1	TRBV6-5	CASSYSKGAGNTEAFF	TGTGCCAGCAGTTACTCAAAGGGGGCTGGGAACACTGAAGCTTTCTTT
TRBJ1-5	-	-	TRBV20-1	CSASSGQSYSNQPQHF	TGCAGTGCTAGCTCGGGACAATCATATAGCAATCAGCCCCAGCATTTT
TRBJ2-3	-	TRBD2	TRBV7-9	CASSPPPDSGANTDTQYF	TGTGCCAGCAGCCCCCCCCCGGATAGCGGGGCCAACACAGATACGCAGTATTTT
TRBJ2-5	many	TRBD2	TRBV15	CATSRDRVAGVGETQYF	TGTGCCACCAGCAGAGATCGAGTAGCGGGAGTGGGAGAGACCCAGTACTTC
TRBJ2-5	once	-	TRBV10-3	CAISEKLAETQYF	TGTGCCATCAGTGAGAAATTGGCAGAGACCCAGTACTTC
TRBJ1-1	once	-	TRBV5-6	CASSFGVGSTEAFF	TGTGCCAGCAGCTTCGGGGTAGGTAGCACTGAAGCTTTCTTT
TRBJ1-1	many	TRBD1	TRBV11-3	CASSPPTGIAGNTEAFF	TGTGCCAGCAGCCCCCCGACAGGGATCGCTGGGAACACTGAAGCTTTCTTT
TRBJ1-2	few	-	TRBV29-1	CSVGGGSSYGYTF	TGCAGCGTTGGAGGAGGGTCAAGCTATGGCTACACCTTC
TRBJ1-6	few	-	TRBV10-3	CAISESDPANSPLHF	TGTGCCATCAGTGAGTCTGACCCGGCGAATTCACCCCTCCACTTT
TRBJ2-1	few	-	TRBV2	CASSEQPPNNEQFF	TGTGCCAGCAGTGAACAGCCCCCGAACAATGAGCAGTTCTTC
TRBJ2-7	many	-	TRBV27	CASRGSLARYEQYF	TGTGCCAGCAGGGGATCACTTGCTCGCTACGAGCAGTACTTC
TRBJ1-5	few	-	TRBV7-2	CASSLGVDRYSNQPQHF	TGTGCCAGCAGCTTAGGAGTGGACCGTTATAGCAATCAGCCCCAGCATTTT
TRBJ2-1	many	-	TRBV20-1	CSARDLGGSYNEQFF	TGCAGTGCTAGAGATCTAGGGGGCTCCTACAATGAGCAGTTCTTC
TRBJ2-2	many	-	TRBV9	CASSVGGLESGELFF	TGTGCCAGCAGCGTAGGGGGCCTTGAGTCCGGGGAGCTGTTTTTT
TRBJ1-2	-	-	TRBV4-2	CASSQVGEDYGYTF	TGTGCCAGCAGCCAAGTTGGAGAGGACTATGGCTACACCTTC
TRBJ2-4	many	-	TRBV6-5	CASSYQRQRDIQYF	TGTGCCAGCAGTTACCAACGACAGAGGGACATTCAGTACTTC
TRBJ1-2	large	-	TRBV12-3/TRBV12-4	CASSSDRKPSYGYTF	TGTGCCAGCAGCTCCGACAGGAAACCCTCCTATGGCTACACCTTC
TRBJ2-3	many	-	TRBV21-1	CASYRDGTDTQYF	TGTGCCAGCTACAGGGATGGCACAGATACGCAGTATTTT
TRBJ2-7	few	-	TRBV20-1	CSARALRGYEQYF	TGCAGTGCTAGAGCCCTCAGAGGCTACGAGCAGTACTTC
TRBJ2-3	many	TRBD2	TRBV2	CATGTSGGGADTQYF	TGTGCCACCGGGACTAGCGGGGGGGGTGCAGATACGCAGTATTTT
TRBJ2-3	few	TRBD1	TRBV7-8	CASSLNRGTTDTQYF	TGTGCCAGCAGCTTAAACAGGGGGACCACAGATACGCAGTATTTT
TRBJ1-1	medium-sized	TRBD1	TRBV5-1	CASSLDGAGGTEAFF	TGCGCCAGCAGCTTGGATGGGGCAGGGGGCACTGAAGCTTTCTTT
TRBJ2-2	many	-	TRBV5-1	CASSLFGTGELFF	TGCGCCAGCAGCTTGTTCGGGACCGGGGAGCTGTTTTTT
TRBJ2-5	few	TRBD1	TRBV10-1	CASSGTGEKETQYF	TGCGCCAGCAGTGGGACAGGGGAGAAGGAGACCCAGTACTTC
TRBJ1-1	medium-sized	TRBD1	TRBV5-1	CASSAQGAVTEAFF	TGCGCCAGCAGCGCACAGGGGGCTGTGACTGAAGCTTTCTTT
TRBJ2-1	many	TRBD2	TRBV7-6	CASSLATSGGANEQFF	TGTGCCAGCAGCTTAGCGACTAGCGGGGGGGCAAATGAGCAGTTCTTC
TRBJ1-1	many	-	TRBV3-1	CASSRAENTEAFF	TGTGCCAGCAGCCGGGCCGAGAACACTGAAGCTTTCTTT
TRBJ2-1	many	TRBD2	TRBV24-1	CATSDRTSGVRNEQFF	TGTGCCACCAGTGACCGTACTAGCGGGGTACGGAATGAGCAGTTCTTC
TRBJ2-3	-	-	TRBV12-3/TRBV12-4	CASSLSSTDTQYF	TGTGCCAGCAGTTTGTCCTCCACAGATACGCAGTATTTT
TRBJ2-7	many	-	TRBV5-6	CASSVHRVSYEQYF	TGTGCCAGCAGCGTTCACCGGGTATCCTACGAGCAGTACTTC
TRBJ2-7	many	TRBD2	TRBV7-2	CASSLYSSAGAVNYEQYF	TGTGCCAGCAGCTTATACTCTTCGGCGGGAGCAGTTAACTACGAGCAGTACTTC
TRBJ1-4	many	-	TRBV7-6	CASSLGVYSTNEKLFF	TGTGCCAGCAGCTTGGGGGTCTATTCGACTAATGAAAAACTGTTTTTT
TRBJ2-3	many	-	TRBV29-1	CSVEGLSDTQYF	TGCAGCGTTGAAGGACTCTCAGATACGCAGTATTTT
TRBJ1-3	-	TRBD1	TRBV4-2	CASSQEGRTGGNTIYF	TGTGCCAGCAGCCAAGAAGGGCGGACAGGGGGAAACACCATATATTTT
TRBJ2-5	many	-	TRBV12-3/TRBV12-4	CASSRTGTQYF	TGTGCCAGCAGCCGAACGGGGACCCAGTACTTC
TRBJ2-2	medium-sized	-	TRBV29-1	CSVLGGSGNTGELFF	TGCAGCGTTTTGGGGGGCTCGGGGAACACCGGGGAGCTGTTTTTT
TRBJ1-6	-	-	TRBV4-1	CASSQEPQGREPLHF	TGCGCCAGCAGCCAAGAACCGCAGGGAAGGGAACCCCTCCACTTT
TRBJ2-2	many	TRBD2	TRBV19	CASSPSGTNTGELFF	TGTGCCAGTAGTCCTAGCGGGACGAACACCGGGGAGCTGTTTTTT
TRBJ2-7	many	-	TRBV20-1	CSARDQGRYYEQYF	TGCAGTGCTAGAGATCAAGGCAGGTACTACGAGCAGTACTTC
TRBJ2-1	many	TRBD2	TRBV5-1	CASREGVNNEQFF	TGCGCCAGCCGGGAGGGGGTCAACAATGAGCAGTTCTTC
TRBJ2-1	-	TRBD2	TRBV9	CASSVGAGVSYNEQFF	TGTGCCAGCAGCGTAGGAGCGGGGGTCTCCTACAATGAGCAGTTCTTC
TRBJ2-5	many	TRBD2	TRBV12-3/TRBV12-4	CASSPGTSGSKGETQYF	TGTGCCAGCAGTCCCGGGACTAGCGGGAGTAAGGGGGAGACCCAGTACTTC
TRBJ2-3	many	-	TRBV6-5	CASSYRYGRGTDTQYF	TGTGCCAGCAGTTACAGATATGGTCGGGGGACAGATACGCAGTATTTT
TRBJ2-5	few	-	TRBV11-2	CASSRQVEETQYF	TGTGCCAGCAGCAGACAGGTCGAGGAGACCCAGTACTTC